The 27 T cell receptor beta chains listed next were all sequenced from one sample in a study of tumor-infiltrating lymphocytes in localized non-small cell lung cancer. Method: immunoSEQ multiplex PCR; TCRdb's copy keeps in-frame clones and lacks some. Here the sample spans 15,000 to 20,000 clones, roughly 73% being singletons. Sequenced input: lung tumor tissue. All receptors come from a human donor with non-small cell lung cancer.

J is TRBJ2-1 and V is TRBV30, with D perhaps TRBD1 (6 bases). Germline V lookup: CDR1 GTSNPN, CDR2 SVGIG (reference sequence). The V and J ends lost 0 bases and 5 bases respectively, with 11 bases between them. The CDR3 totals 14 residues. The CDR3 DNA is TGTGCCTGGAGTGTCCAGGGGATCCACAATGAGCAGTTCTTC. Residues: CAWSVQGIHNEQFF.

The chain links TRBV7-8 to TRBJ1-3; no clear D gene. The V end was cut by 4 bases, the J end by 4 bases, with 8 bases between. This CDR3 is 13 amino acids long. In germline, CDR1 is SGHVS, CDR2 FQNEAQ. The CDR3 DNA reads TGTGCCAGCAGCTCACCAGAGGGAAACACCATATATTTT. This translates into CASSSPEGNTIYF.

The chain has TRBV7-8 and TRBJ1-5, with 7 bases matching TRBD1. Germline trimming cut 2 bases from V and 2 bases from J; bases unmatched to any gene: 6. Germline CDR1 reads SGHVS; CDR2 reads FQNEAQ. This CDR3 contains 16 residues. The CDR3 nucleotides are TGTGCCAGCAGCTTATACAGGGGCGACGGCAATCAGCCCCAGCATTTT. This gives the protein CASSLYRGDGNQPQHF.

The gene calls are TRBV30 and TRBJ1-1; D is possibly TRBD1 (6 bases). Germline lookup yields CDR1 GTSNPN and CDR2 SVGIG (reference sequence). V was trimmed by 3 bases and J by 6 bases, leaving 14 bases between them. CDR3 length equals 13 residues. CDR3 nucleotide sequence: TGTGCCTGGAGGTCCAAGGGGGAGGCTGAAGCTTTCTTT. Protein product: CAWRSKGEAEAFF.

The rearrangement links TRBV28 to TRBJ2-7; D ambiguous. Germline V gene lookup returns CDR1 MDHEN and CDR2 SYDVKM. Trimming stripped 3 bases from V and 3 bases from J, with 3 bases between. CDR3 size: 11 residues. The CDR3 loop is CASSLLYEQYF. As DNA, the CDR3 is TGTGCCAGCAGTTTGCTCTACGAGCAGTACTTC.

CDR3 bases: TGTGCCAGCAGTAACGAGGGGTGGAACACTGAAGCTTTCTTT. This translates into CASSNEGWNTEAFF. The chain combines TRBV6-6 with TRBJ1-1; weak D call: TRBD1 (5 bases). The V end was cut by 5 bases, the J end by 1 base, with 11 bases between. Germline V gene data show CDR1 as MNHNY and CDR2 as SVGAGI (reference sequence). The CDR3 loop spans 14 amino acids.

This clone was seen once. V usage is TRBV30 and J usage is TRBJ2-2; TRBD1 matches 10 bases. Germline V gene data show CDR1 as GTSNPN and CDR2 as SVGIG (reference sequence). Trimming took 2 bases from V and 7 from J; bases not matched to a gene: 4. The CDR3 contains 14 residues. CDR3 protein: CAWSLGQGFGELFF. The CDR3, as DNA: TGTGCCTGGAGTTTGGGACAGGGGTTCGGGGAGCTGTTTTTT.

The rearrangement joins TRBV7-9 to TRBJ1-6; no firm D call. CDR3 length: 12 residues. V lost 5 bases and J lost 7, with 6 bases in between. The germline CDR1 and CDR2 sequences are SEHNR and FQNEAQ (reference sequence). Written as DNA, the CDR3 is TGTGCCAGCAGCCTCCCCAATTCACCCCTCCACTTT. The encoded protein is CASSLPNSPLHF.

This clone has more than one count but fewer than ten. The chain combines TRBV2 with TRBJ2-6; D may be TRBD2 (6 bases). The CDR3 sequence is 16 residues long. Germline V gene lookup returns CDR1 SNHLY and CDR2 FYNNEI. Trimming shortened V by 10 bases and J by 0 bases, and 16 bases separated the two germline ends. The CDR3 nucleotides are TGTGCCATCCCGGGACTTCCTTCCTCTGGGGCCAACGTCCTGACTTTC. This gives the protein CAIPGLPSSGANVLTF.

This chain's CDR3 is CASSLTNFHEQYF. In nucleotides, the CDR3 is TGTGCCAGCAGCTTAACAAACTTCCACGAGCAGTACTTC. The chain employs TRBV7-2 and TRBJ2-7; D unclear. Germline assignment: CDR1 SGHTA and CDR2 FQGNSA. The length of the CDR3 is 13 residues. V shed 2 bases and J shed 5 bases, with 10 bases lying between them.

V gene TRBV10-2 combines with J gene TRBJ2-1, with TRBD1 matching 9 bases. The CDR3 sequence is 15 residues long. J gave up 3 bases and V 6 bases, and 6 bases lay outside the gene matches. Germline lookup yields CDR1 WSHSY and CDR2 SAAADI. CDR3 protein: CASSPDRGFYNEQFF. The CDR3 nucleotides are TGCGCCAGCAGCCCAGACAGGGGGTTCTACAATGAGCAGTTCTTC.

This sequence joins TRBV18 and TRBJ1-3; D not certain. The germline gives CDR1 KGHSH, CDR2 LQKENI. Between the trimmed V and J ends, which lost 4 bases and 0 bases, there was a span of 13 bases. The CDR3 is 16 amino acids. The CDR3 DNA is TGTGCCAGCTCACAGGGTTCGGGTGACTCTGGAAACACCATATATTTT. This encodes CASSQGSGDSGNTIYF.

This clone has only a few counts. V is TRBV19 and J is TRBJ2-2; no reliable D call. Trimming took off 6 bases at V and 4 bases at J, with 9 bases between the two ends. Germline loops: CDR1 LNHDA, CDR2 SQIVND (reference sequence). The CDR3 is 13 residues long. CDR3 sequence: CASRPPGTGELFF. Here the CDR3 DNA reads TGTGCCAGTAGACCTCCGGGCACCGGGGAGCTGTTTTTT.

This chain connects TRBV7-8 to TRBJ1-2, with 7 bases fitting TRBD1. In germline, CDR1 is SGHVS, CDR2 FQNEAQ. This CDR3 region has 14 residues. Trimming took 5 bases from V and 2 from J; bases not matched to a gene: 5. For the CDR3, the DNA is TGTGCCAGCAGCCGGAGGGACAGCAACTATGGCTACACCTTC. Encoded protein: CASSRRDSNYGYTF. Supplemented by reference TRBV7-8 and TRBJ1-2, the full variable domain reads GAGVSQSPRYKVAKRGQDVALRCDPISGHVSLFWYQQALGQGPEFLTYFQNEAQLDKSGLPSDRFFAERPEGSVSTLKIQRTQQEDSAVYLCASSRRDSNYGYTFGSGTRLTVV.

The gene calls are TRBV2 and TRBJ1-3; tentative D call: TRBD1 (6 bases). The CDR3 totals 16 residues. Trimming took 1 base from V and 4 from J, leaving 14 bases between them. Germline V gene sequence: CDR1 SNHLY, CDR2 FYNNEI. The CDR3 DNA sequence: TGTGCCAGCAGTGAAGAGGGAGCAGGGGAAGGAAACACCATATATTTT. Protein: CASSEEGAGEGNTIYF.

The chain links TRBV28 to TRBJ1-1; 7 nucleotides agree with TRBD1. CDR3 length: 15 amino acids. V lost 4 bases, J lost 1 base, and 6 bases stayed unmatched. Germline lookup yields CDR1 MDHEN and CDR2 SYDVKM. CDR3 sequence: CASSSPGTENTEAFF. As DNA, the CDR3 is TGTGCCAGCAGTTCCCCGGGGACAGAGAACACTGAAGCTTTCTTT.

The chain employs TRBV30 and TRBJ2-7; the D gene could be TRBD1 or TRBD2 (6 bases each). V dropped 4 bases and J dropped 4 bases, with 11 bases sitting between them. Germline V gene lookup returns CDR1 GTSNPN and CDR2 SVGIG (reference sequence). The CDR3 has 12 residues. The CDR3 sequence: CAWMGGRYEQYF. The CDR3 bases are TGTGCCTGGATGGGGGGCAGGTACGAGCAGTACTTC. Filled out from reference TRBV30 and TRBJ2-7, the complete variable domain reads SQTIHQWPATLVQPVGSPLSLECTVEGTSNPNLYWYRQAAGRGLQLLFYSVGIGQISSEVPQNLSASRPQDRQFILSSKKLLLSDSGFYLCAWMGGRYEQYFGPGTRLTVT.

The chain carries TRBV30 and TRBJ1-4; D perhaps matches TRBD1 (6 bases). CDR1 is GTSNPN and CDR2 is SVGIG in the germline V gene (reference sequence). Between the trimmed V and J ends, which lost 0 bases and 7 bases, there was a span of 9 bases. This CDR3 is built from 13 residues. CDR3 sequence (DNA): TGTGCCTGGAGTGTTGGGGGCGTTGAAAAACTGTTTTTT. Its protein product is CAWSVGGVEKLFF. The variable domain in full, completed from reference TRBV30 and TRBJ1-4, reads SQTIHQWPATLVQPVGSPLSLECTVEGTSNPNLYWYRQAAGRGLQLLFYSVGIGQISSEVPQNLSASRPQDRQFILSSKKLLLSDSGFYLCAWSVGGVEKLFFGSGTQLSVL.

V gene TRBV19 combines with J gene TRBJ1-6; D unresolved. CDR1 and CDR2 from the germline V gene are LNHDA and SQIVND (reference sequence). Trimming took off 0 bases at V and 7 bases at J, with 4 bases between the two ends. This CDR3 has 13 amino acids. The CDR3 nucleotides are TGTGCCAGTAGTATAGATCCAAATTCACCCCTCCACTTT. Residues: CASSIDPNSPLHF. Using reference TRBV19 and TRBJ1-6 for the parts outside the CDR3, the full variable domain is DGGITQSPKYLFRKEGQNVTLSCEQNLNHDAMYWYRQDPGQGLRLIYYSQIVNDFQKGDIAEGYSVSREKKESFPLTVTSAQKNPTAFYLCASSIDPNSPLHFGNGTRLTVT.

V usage is TRBV11-2 and J usage is TRBJ2-5, with a weak D call TRBD2 (5 bases). CDR1 and CDR2 from the germline V gene are SGHAT and FQNNGV. V lost 4 bases and J lost 0, with 12 bases in between. The CDR3 has 15 amino acids. This CDR3 reads CASSWEWQDQETQYF. The CDR3 coding sequence is TGTGCCAGCAGCTGGGAGTGGCAGGACCAAGAGACCCAGTACTTC.

The chain links TRBV19 to TRBJ2-1; 12 bases fit TRBD2. The junction had 15 bases not matched to a gene; V was cut back by 7 bases and J by 2 bases. Germline CDR1 is LNHDA and CDR2 is SQIVND (reference sequence). The CDR3 runs to 19 residues. CDR3 region: CASIGGSRGLAGTYNEQFF. The CDR3 bases are TGTGCCAGTATTGGGGGATCCAGAGGACTAGCGGGAACCTACAATGAGCAGTTCTTC.

The chain recombines TRBV11-2 with TRBJ2-5; tentatively, D is TRBD2 (5 bases). V lost 0 bases, J lost 4 bases, and 6 bases lay in between. The CDR3 totals 13 residues. Germline V gene sequence: CDR1 SGHAT, CDR2 FQNNGV. CDR3 in amino acids: CASSLDEGETQYF. The CDR3 nucleotides read TGTGCCAGCAGCTTAGATGAGGGAGAGACCCAGTACTTC.

This clone occurred once. The J gene is TRBJ2-7, the V gene TRBV6-6, with 8 bases that match TRBD2. The CDR3 is made up of 16 amino acids. Germline CDR1 MNHNY, CDR2 SVGAGI (reference sequence). The V gene end was trimmed by 4 bases and the J gene end by 3 bases; junction bases not matched to a gene: 11. In DNA form, the CDR3 reads TGTGCCAGCAGTTTCACAGCGGGGGCCCTAATCTACGAGCAGTACTTC. As protein: CASSFTAGALIYEQYF.

The V and J genes are TRBV30 and TRBJ1-1; 8 nucleotides match TRBD1. The CDR3 consists of 13 residues. Germline V gene data show CDR1 as GTSNPN and CDR2 as SVGIG (reference sequence). J lost 2 bases, V lost 4 bases, and 3 bases had no gene match. CDR3 DNA sequence: TGTGCCTGGAATCAGGGGGCCAACACTGAAGCTTTCTTT. It is translated as CAWNQGANTEAFF.

The chain recombines TRBV7-2 with TRBJ2-3; TRBD1 is a possible D gene (6 bases). Trimming left V 6 bases short and J 2 bases short, with 9 bases between. CDR3 length: 13 residues. The germline CDR1 and CDR2 sequences are SGHTA and FQGNSA. The CDR3 DNA reads as TGTGCCAGCAGGGGGGCTACCACAGATACGCAGTATTTT. Translating gives CASRGATTDTQYF.

The rearrangement joins TRBV18 to TRBJ2-7, with 7 bases matching TRBD2. Germline CDR1 reads KGHSH; CDR2 reads LQKENI. The length of the CDR3 is 15 residues. V trimming: 1 base; J trimming: 3 bases; junction bases outside the gene matches: 6. CDR3 DNA: TGTGCCAGCTCACCACGGCGGGGGACCTTCTACGAGCAGTACTTC. It encodes CASSPRRGTFYEQYF.

The table lists this clone with a few counts. The chain combines TRBV19 with TRBJ1-6, with 7 bases matching TRBD1. The germline V gene encodes CDR1 LNHDA and CDR2 SQIVND (reference sequence). Trimming took 4 bases from V and 8 from J; bases not matched to a gene: 5. This CDR3 contains 14 residues. The CDR3 is CASSSTGADSPLHF. CDR3 DNA: TGTGCCAGTAGTAGTACAGGGGCGGATTCACCCCTCCACTTT.